Described below is a single T cell receptor beta chain sequence and its context. Its target is unknown. Division of CD4+ cells produced a CD45RA+ naive subset and a CD45RA-negative memory subset. Trimming shortened V by 5 bases and J by 5 bases, and 13 bases separated the two germline ends. In germline, CDR1 is SEHNR, CDR2 FQNEAQ (reference sequence). This CDR3 comprises 13 residues. These data belong to a study of shared clonotypes between healthy human individuals. Background on the study: Donors, aged 18 to 49, were two women and three men. Findings and caveats of the study: A handful of donors shared around 5.1% of their naive CD4 clonotypes.

Sequenced by immunoSEQ multiplex PCR; TCRdb stores in-frame clones only, minus some. The sample includes fewer than 2.5 million clones, approximately 94% seen only once; the top ten take about 0.39%. Sequenced input: naive CD4+ T cells from PBMCs. Subset denoted: CD45RA+ positively selected. V is TRBV7-9 and J is TRBJ2-7, with D perhaps matching TRBD1 (6 bases). The TCR originated in a man younger than 35 in good health. Some clones in this sample may be carry-over from other donors' samples. The CDR3 reads CASSLLQGNEQYF. The CDR3 DNA follows: TGTGCCAGCAGCCTTCTACAGGGTAACGAGCAGTACTTC.